This is a list of T cell receptor beta chains from one sample in a study of tumor-infiltrating lymphocytes in oesophageal squamous cell carcinoma. Each CDR3 protein is one row after TCRdb ran MiXCR on the PCR reads. The repertoire has almost 20,000 distinct CDR3 sequences, 35% to 45% of them found once; the top ten carry less than 50%. The sequenced material came from esophageal tumor tissue. Source of these receptors: a male donor with esophageal squamous cell carcinoma. Each CDR3 is given with its conserved first and last residue. A D gene is named only where the DNA matches it firmly. Clone size appears in some rows only: once, few, many, or a class for an expanded clone.

TRBV7-6,TRBJ1-2,TRBD1,NA,CASSSSRDRGPYGYTF,TGTGCCAGCAGCTCCTCCCGGGACAGGGGGCCCTATGGCTACACCTTC
TRBV7-9,TRBJ1-4,NA,medium-sized,CASSFDRSTLFF,TGTGCCAGCAGCTTTGACAGGTCCACTCTGTTTTTT
TRBV7-8,TRBJ1-5,NA,NA,CASSLGPGRQPQHF,TGTGCCAGCAGCTTGGGGCCGGGGCGTCAGCCCCAGCATTTT
TRBV20-1,TRBJ2-7,NA,few,CSAGASSYEQYF,TGCAGTGCCGGGGCTAGCTCCTACGAGCAGTACTTC
TRBV7-3,TRBJ2-3,TRBD1,NA,CASSLTQGASEDTQYF,TGTGCCAGCAGCTTAACCCAGGGGGCTTCTGAAGATACGCAGTATTTT
TRBV10-1,TRBJ1-1,NA,NA,CASSEPWTEANTEAFF,TGCGCCAGCAGTGAGCCCTGGACAGAGGCGAACACTGAAGCTTTCTTT
TRBV6-1,TRBJ1-2,NA,many,CATLKGTSGGNYGYTF,TGTGCCACCTTGAAGGGGACGAGTGGGGGAAACTATGGCTACACCTTC
TRBV11-1,TRBJ2-6,NA,few,CASSAGLPGANVLTF,TGTGCCAGCAGCGCCGGACTGCCGGGGGCCAACGTCCTGACTTTC
TRBV19,TRBJ1-4,NA,many,CASSKNGLRVSANEKLFF,TGTGCCAGTAGTAAGAACGGCCTCCGGGTTTCGGCTAATGAAAAACTGTTTTTT
TRBV7-9,TRBJ1-3,NA,NA,CASSLTPNRNTIYF,TGTGCCAGCAGCTTAACGCCCAACAGAAACACCATATATTTT
TRBV28,TRBJ2-5,NA,many,CASSAFTYQETQYF,TGTGCCAGCAGTGCGTTCACGTACCAAGAGACCCAGTACTTC
TRBV7-6,TRBJ2-1,NA,few,CASSGRQGRYNEQFF,TGTGCCAGCAGCGGACGGCAGGGGAGGTACAATGAGCAGTTCTTC
TRBV10-2,TRBJ2-7,NA,many,CASSELRGYTYNEQYF,TGCGCCAGCAGTGAACTTCGGGGCTATACCTACAATGAGCAGTACTTC
TRBV6-6,TRBJ2-1,NA,NA,CASSYSEVYNEQFF,TGTGCCAGCAGTTACTCCGAAGTTTACAATGAGCAGTTCTTC
TRBV5-5,TRBJ2-5,NA,NA,CASSLGAHSAGETQYF,TGTGCCAGCAGCTTGGGAGCCCATAGCGCTGGCGAGACCCAGTACTTC
TRBV11-3,TRBJ2-5,TRBD2,NA,CASSLGLAGNQETQYF,TGTGCCAGCAGCTTAGGTCTAGCGGGCAACCAAGAGACCCAGTACTTC
TRBV7-6,TRBJ2-1,TRBD2,NA,CASSSPSGRGVVGQFF,TGTGCCAGCAGCAGTCCTAGCGGGAGGGGAGTAGTAGGGCAGTTCTTC
TRBV7-2,TRBJ2-5,NA,NA,CASTLLGGTQYF,TGTGCCAGCACCCTCTTAGGGGGGACCCAGTACTTC
TRBV4-2,TRBJ2-6,NA,few,CASSQGVAGYPGANVLTF,TGTGCCAGCAGCCAAGGGGTTGCGGGGTACCCTGGGGCCAACGTCCTGACTTTC
TRBV11-2,TRBJ2-5,TRBD1,NA,CASSQTGVYNEQYF,TGTGCCAGCAGCCAAACAGGGGTGTACAATGAGCAGTACTTC
TRBV6-1,TRBJ2-3,NA,many,CASTLQGGGSGTQYF,TGTGCCAGCACTTTACAGGGAGGTGGGAGTGGTACGCAGTATTTT
TRBV6-1,TRBJ2-7,TRBD1,NA,CASRWDRAAYEQYF,TGTGCCAGCAGATGGGACAGGGCCGCCTACGAGCAGTACTTC
TRBV5-4,TRBJ2-3,NA,NA,CASSLGTVGTDTQYF,TGTGCCAGCAGCTTGGGGACAGTAGGCACAGATACGCAGTATTTT
TRBV6-1,TRBJ2-5,NA,NA,CASSYRTKETQYF,TGTGCCAGCAGTTACCGGACAAAAGAGACCCAGTACTTC
TRBV7-6,TRBJ2-7,TRBD1,NA,CASSWGQGYEQYF,TGTGCCAGCAGCTGGGGACAGGGGTACGAGCAGTACTTC